The present entry profiles one TCR beta chain with its context. What it binds is unknown. The sample belongs to a study of cytomegalovirus exposure and HLA in healthy donors. With 60 Vbeta and 13 Jbeta primers, the PCR was carried out. The method was immunoSEQ multiplex PCR; TCRdb's version includes in-frame clones alone and lacks a portion of them. Of about 180,000 clones detected, about four fifths appear once; the ten largest clones hold 1.5%. Notes on the study in general: Rates of TCR association differed by HLA locus in a later analysis, with DRB1 highest and HLA-C lowest.

Germline lookup yields CDR1 LGHNA and CDR2 YNFKEQ. V was cut by 6 bases and J by 3 bases, with 12 bases left in between. The CDR3 runs to 13 residues. This TCR came from a man aged 35 to 55 in good health and CMV-seronegative. The V gene is TRBV4-2, the J gene TRBJ2-7; possibly TRBD2 for D (6 bases). The sequenced material came from PBMCs. This CDR3 reads CASRGLGGYEQYF. The DNA of the CDR3 is TGTGCCAGCAGGGGATTGGGGGGCTACGAGCAGTACTTC.